These T cell receptor beta chains were read from a single sample in a study of blood T cell repertoires in COVID-19. Only in-frame clones appear in the TCRdb table, and some are missing; sequencing was by immunoSEQ multiplex PCR. The repertoire consists of roughly 240,000 clones, with 65% to 90% occurring once and the leading ten covering approximately 5%. Specimen: peripheral blood. These receptors all come from a man aged 50 to 60 with COVID-19, enrolled during active disease. Both conserved end residues are part of each CDR3. D genes are given only for firm matches. Where a row states a size, it is once, few, many or the class of an expanded clone; other rows omit it.

D	length	V	size	J	CDR3	DNA
TRBD1	17	TRBV5-1	NA	TRBJ1-2	CASSLAGGTGAGYGYTF	TGCGCCAGCAGCTTGGCTGGGGGGACAGGGGCTGGCTATGGCTACACCTTC
TRBD2	16	TRBV11-2	NA	TRBJ2-1	CASSPEGRGGLNEQFF	TGTGCCAGCAGCCCAGAGGGGCGGGGGGGCCTCAATGAGCAGTTCTTC
NA	13	TRBV27	NA	TRBJ2-7	CASSFQASYEQYF	TGTGCCAGCAGTTTTCAGGCCTCCTACGAGCAGTACTTC
TRBD2	16	TRBV9	NA	TRBJ2-5	CASSPSTGGGQETQYF	TGTGCCAGCAGCCCCTCGACGGGCGGGGGACAAGAGACCCAGTACTTC
NA	13	TRBV30	NA	TRBJ1-2	CASREETNYGYTF	TGTGCCTCCAGGGAAGAAACTAACTATGGCTACACCTTC
NA	13	TRBV10-3	NA	TRBJ1-2	CAISKDSLDGYTF	TGTGCCATCAGTAAGGACAGTTTGGATGGCTACACCTTC
TRBD1	15	TRBV6-5	NA	TRBJ2-5	CASSYNRQGQETQYF	TGTGCCAGCAGCTACAACCGACAGGGGCAAGAGACCCAGTACTTC
TRBD2	14	TRBV7-2	once	TRBJ2-2	CASSSSGNTGELFF	TGTGCCAGCAGCTCTAGCGGGAACACCGGGGAGCTGTTTTTT
TRBD2	16	TRBV7-8	few	TRBJ2-5	CASSLVPSGGLETQYF	TGTGCCAGCAGCTTAGTCCCTAGCGGGGGGCTAGAGACCCAGTACTTC
TRBD1	18	TRBV24-1	NA	TRBJ2-6	CATSYKDRPKVGANVLTF	TGTGCCACCAGTTATAAGGACAGGCCGAAGGTGGGGGCCAACGTCCTGACTTTC
TRBD1	15	TRBV5-4	NA	TRBJ2-7	CASTRKGTASYEQYF	TGTGCCAGCACTCGAAAAGGGACAGCGAGTTACGAGCAGTACTTC
NA	11	TRBV6-5	NA	TRBJ1-1	CASSRGFEAFF	TGTGCCAGCAGTAGGGGGTTTGAAGCTTTCTTT
TRBD2	18	TRBV4-2	NA	TRBJ2-5	CASSQGGTSGIWWETQYF	TGTGCCAGCAGCCAAGGCGGGACTAGCGGGATCTGGTGGGAGACCCAGTACTTC
NA	13	TRBV24-1	NA	TRBJ1-5	CATSEGRPQPQHF	TGTGCCACCAGTGAGGGGAGGCCCCAGCCCCAGCATTTT
TRBD1	14	TRBV18	NA	TRBJ2-7	CASSRDRANYEQYF	TGTGCCAGCTCCCGGGACAGGGCGAACTACGAGCAGTACTTC
NA	15	TRBV27	NA	TRBJ2-2	CASSSKGGATGELFF	TGTGCCAGCAGCTCGAAAGGGGGGGCCACCGGGGAGCTGTTTTTT
TRBD1	14	TRBV7-8	NA	TRBJ1-1	CASSPPGTGTEAFF	TGTGCCAGCAGCCCACCCGGGACAGGCACTGAAGCTTTCTTT
NA	14	TRBV11-2	few	TRBJ2-2	CASSFIQGTGELFF	TGTGCCAGCAGCTTCATTCAGGGCACCGGGGAGCTGTTTTTT
NA	13	TRBV9	NA	TRBJ2-5	CASSVGLVETQYF	TGTGCCAGCAGCGTAGGCCTAGTGGAGACCCAGTACTTC
NA	13	TRBV6-6	NA	TRBJ1-5	CASSSQGNQPQHF	TGTGCCAGCAGTTCACAGGGAAATCAGCCCCAGCATTTT
TRBD1	14	TRBV2	NA	TRBJ1-2	CASSAGRGLWVNTF	TGTGCCAGCAGTGCTGGCAGGGGGCTTTGGGTTAACACCTTC
NA	14	TRBV4-1	NA	TRBJ2-1	CASSQRDSYNEQFF	TGCGCCAGCAGCCAACGAGACAGCTACAATGAGCAGTTCTTC
TRBD1	13	TRBV5-4	NA	TRBJ2-1	CASSWTGGGEQFF	TGTGCCAGCAGCTGGACAGGGGGCGGGGAGCAGTTCTTC
NA	13	TRBV30	NA	TRBJ1-1	CAWSVLRSPEAFF	TGTGCCTGGAGTGTATTGCGATCTCCTGAAGCTTTCTTT